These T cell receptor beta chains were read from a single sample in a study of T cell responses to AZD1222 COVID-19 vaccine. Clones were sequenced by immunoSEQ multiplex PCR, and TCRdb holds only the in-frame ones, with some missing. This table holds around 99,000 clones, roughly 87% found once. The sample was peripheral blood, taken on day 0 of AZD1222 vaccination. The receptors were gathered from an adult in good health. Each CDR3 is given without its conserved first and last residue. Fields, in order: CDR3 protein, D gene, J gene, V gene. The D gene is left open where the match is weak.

cdr3_aa: ASSQERSGDTQY
d_call: .
j_call: TRBJ2-3
v_call: TRBV4-1

cdr3_aa: ASSLGLLGAYNSPLH
d_call: .
j_call: TRBJ1-6
v_call: TRBV5-1

cdr3_aa: ASSQDASGDGYT
d_call: .
j_call: TRBJ1-2
v_call: TRBV4-3

cdr3_aa: ASYDRANYGYT
d_call: TRBD1
j_call: TRBJ1-2
v_call: TRBV12-3/TRBV12-4

cdr3_aa: ASSWGTGANYGYT
d_call: TRBD1
j_call: TRBJ1-2
v_call: TRBV5-5

cdr3_aa: ATSRDTADLNEKLF
d_call: .
j_call: TRBJ1-4
v_call: TRBV15

cdr3_aa: ASSVQGADTGELF
d_call: TRBD1
j_call: TRBJ2-2
v_call: TRBV6-4

cdr3_aa: ASRASGPGGENSPLH
d_call: .
j_call: TRBJ1-6
v_call: TRBV27

cdr3_aa: ASRREQGIGELF
d_call: TRBD1
j_call: TRBJ2-2
v_call: TRBV2

cdr3_aa: ASSEQGANYGYT
d_call: TRBD1
j_call: TRBJ1-2
v_call: TRBV2

cdr3_aa: ASSLVAVQETQY
d_call: .
j_call: TRBJ2-5
v_call: TRBV28

cdr3_aa: ASSPPRAGNEKLF
d_call: .
j_call: TRBJ1-4
v_call: TRBV5-1

cdr3_aa: ASSELGPGYGYT
d_call: .
j_call: TRBJ1-2
v_call: TRBV2

cdr3_aa: ATNLPGEQY
d_call: .
j_call: TRBJ2-7
v_call: TRBV28

cdr3_aa: ASTGSNYGYT
d_call: .
j_call: TRBJ1-2
v_call: TRBV2

cdr3_aa: AISTPGSTEAF
d_call: .
j_call: TRBJ1-1
v_call: TRBV10-3

cdr3_aa: ASGSDYSYEQY
d_call: .
j_call: TRBJ2-7
v_call: TRBV12-5

cdr3_aa: ASTYKELAGVETGELF
d_call: TRBD2
j_call: TRBJ2-2
v_call: TRBV7-2

cdr3_aa: ASSSAGALILQDTQY
d_call: TRBD2
j_call: TRBJ2-3
v_call: TRBV6-2/TRBV6-3

cdr3_aa: ASSEEGDYGYT
d_call: .
j_call: TRBJ1-2
v_call: TRBV2

cdr3_aa: ASGDSSNQPQH
d_call: .
j_call: TRBJ1-5
v_call: TRBV3-1/TRBV3-2

cdr3_aa: ASSGKGSYQETQY
d_call: .
j_call: TRBJ2-5
v_call: TRBV13

cdr3_aa: ASSFGGGTLNQPQH
d_call: .
j_call: TRBJ1-5
v_call: TRBV28

cdr3_aa: ASSFSRAEDTQY
d_call: .
j_call: TRBJ2-3
v_call: TRBV6-2/TRBV6-3

cdr3_aa: ASTLWGTAGNTIY
d_call: .
j_call: TRBJ1-3
v_call: TRBV28

cdr3_aa: ASSPTVYNSPLH
d_call: .
j_call: TRBJ1-6
v_call: TRBV6-5

cdr3_aa: ATSLQDTQY
d_call: .
j_call: TRBJ2-3
v_call: TRBV24-1

cdr3_aa: ASSLVGGSRTSNQPQH
d_call: .
j_call: TRBJ1-5
v_call: TRBV5-5

cdr3_aa: ASSLDLSSQY
d_call: .
j_call: TRBJ2-5
v_call: TRBV11-2

cdr3_aa: ASGQGKAHYGYT
d_call: .
j_call: TRBJ1-2
v_call: TRBV28

cdr3_aa: ASSRGTGGRGDSAEAF
d_call: .
j_call: TRBJ1-1
v_call: TRBV21-1

cdr3_aa: ASSLEGSSNTEAF
d_call: .
j_call: TRBJ1-1
v_call: TRBV7-9

cdr3_aa: ASSVGSGSSGNTIY
d_call: .
j_call: TRBJ1-3
v_call: TRBV9

cdr3_aa: ASSFSEGGPGETQY
d_call: TRBD2
j_call: TRBJ2-5
v_call: TRBV28

cdr3_aa: ATSSRANTEAF
d_call: .
j_call: TRBJ1-1
v_call: TRBV24-1